This is a list of T cell receptor beta chains from one sample in a study of response to subunit inactivated influenza vaccine. Each CDR3 protein gets one entry after TCRdb re-called the RT-PCR reads with MiXCR. The sample records about 500,000 distinct CDR3 sequences, 16% being singletons. Sequenced material: CD4+ T cells sorted from PBMCs, taken roughly 24 months after vaccination. The source is a man aged 50 to 69 who received an inactivated influenza vaccine. The CDR3 runs from the conserved cysteine through the conserved F or W. Each record gives: V gene, D gene, clone size, J gene, CDR3 DNA, CDR3 protein. D genes are given only for firm matches. Size tells how often a clone was seen (once, few, many) or the class of an expanded clone, and some rows leave it out.

V: TRBV12-3/TRBV12-4
D: TRBD2
size: -
J: TRBJ2-2
DNA: TGTGCCAGCAGTCCACATGGGCGGGGGGGCACCGGGGAGCTGTTTTTT
CDR3: CASSPHGRGGTGELFF

V: TRBV20-1
D: TRBD1
size: -
J: TRBJ2-7
DNA: TGCAGTGCTAGACTAACGACAGGGGGGAAAAACACCCGAGCCTACGAGCAGTACTTC
CDR3: CSARLTTGGKNTRAYEQYF

V: TRBV21-1
D: -
size: -
J: TRBJ2-7
DNA: TGTGCCAGCAGCGGTCCGTCCATCCAGTCCCCCTACGAGCAGTACTTC
CDR3: CASSGPSIQSPYEQYF

V: TRBV27
D: -
size: -
J: TRBJ2-3
DNA: TGTGCCAGCAGTCCTACTCCCCTAGCGCAAGATACGCAGTATTTT
CDR3: CASSPTPLAQDTQYF

V: TRBV7-9
D: -
size: -
J: TRBJ2-7
DNA: TGTGCCAGCAGCCACAGCTGGGGGGCGGACGAGCAGTACTTC
CDR3: CASSHSWGADEQYF

V: TRBV24-1
D: -
size: -
J: TRBJ2-1
DNA: TGTGCCACCAGTAGGAACAATGAGCAGTTCTTC
CDR3: CATSRNNEQFF

V: TRBV5-1
D: -
size: few
J: TRBJ1-1
DNA: TGCGCCAGCAGCTTGGAGCCGGCGAACACTGAAGCTTTCTTT
CDR3: CASSLEPANTEAFF

V: TRBV4-1
D: TRBD1
size: once
J: TRBJ2-1
DNA: TGCGCCAGCAGATTGCAGGGGGCGCCCAGCAATGAGCAGTTCTTC
CDR3: CASRLQGAPSNEQFF

V: TRBV10-3
D: -
size: few
J: TRBJ2-1
DNA: TGTGCCATCAGTGAGGACAGGAAAAACAATGAGCAGTTCTTC
CDR3: CAISEDRKNNEQFF

V: TRBV2
D: TRBD1
size: -
J: TRBJ2-1
DNA: TGTGCCAGCAGTGAGTTACAGGGGTGGTACAATGAGCAGTTCTTC
CDR3: CASSELQGWYNEQFF

V: TRBV12-3/TRBV12-4
D: TRBD2
size: -
J: TRBJ2-1
DNA: TGTGCCAGCAGTTTTAGCGGGCAGTGGAATGAGCAGTTCTTC
CDR3: CASSFSGQWNEQFF

V: TRBV9
D: TRBD1
size: -
J: TRBJ1-6
DNA: TGTGCCAGCAGCCGGGACAGCGAGAATTCACCCCTCCACTTT
CDR3: CASSRDSENSPLHF

V: TRBV4-1
D: -
size: -
J: TRBJ2-1
DNA: TGCGCCAGCAGCCAACTTCTAACGGGAGAGGATGAGCAGTTCTTC
CDR3: CASSQLLTGEDEQFF

V: TRBV12-3/TRBV12-4
D: TRBD2
size: -
J: TRBJ2-2
DNA: TGTGCCAGCAGTTCGCTAGCGGGGTCCGGGGAGCTGTTTTTT
CDR3: CASSSLAGSGELFF

V: TRBV3-1
D: -
size: few
J: TRBJ2-4
DNA: TGTGCCAGCAGCCAAGAAGGGACGGTTCTAGCCAAAAACATTCAGTACTTC
CDR3: CASSQEGTVLAKNIQYF

V: TRBV24-1
D: -
size: -
J: TRBJ2-5
DNA: TGTGCCACCAGGGCTAGCGCCTTCCAAGAGACCCAGTACTTC
CDR3: CATRASAFQETQYF

V: TRBV5-1
D: TRBD2
size: -
J: TRBJ2-1
DNA: TGCGCCAGCAGCTTGGAAGGTAGCGGGAGGGGGCAGTTCTTC
CDR3: CASSLEGSGRGQFF

V: TRBV10-3
D: -
size: few
J: TRBJ2-1
DNA: TGTGCCATCAGTGAGCCCGGGACCGAGCAGTTCTTC
CDR3: CAISEPGTEQFF

V: TRBV18
D: TRBD2
size: -
J: TRBJ2-3
DNA: TGTGCCAGCTCACCAATCGGAACGGGGGGAGGACACACAGATACGCAGTATTTT
CDR3: CASSPIGTGGGHTDTQYF

V: TRBV6-2/TRBV6-3
D: -
size: few
J: TRBJ1-1
DNA: TGTGCCAGCAGTTTTCTTCGGGGCTCGACAGGGAACACTGAAGCTTTCTTT
CDR3: CASSFLRGSTGNTEAFF

V: TRBV5-1
D: TRBD1
size: few
J: TRBJ1-3
DNA: TGCGCCAGCAGCTTGGAACCCCGGGCCAGGGGGTACGGAAACACCATATATTTT
CDR3: CASSLEPRARGYGNTIYF

V: TRBV5-1
D: TRBD1
size: few
J: TRBJ2-3
DNA: TGCGCCAGCAGCTTAGGACAGGTCGGGGGCACAGATACGCAGTATTTT
CDR3: CASSLGQVGGTDTQYF

V: TRBV5-1
D: -
size: few
J: TRBJ1-3
DNA: TGCGCCAGCAGTCCGGCCTACTCTGGAAACACCATATATTTT
CDR3: CASSPAYSGNTIYF

V: TRBV18
D: -
size: -
J: TRBJ2-3
DNA: TGTGCCAGCTCACCAGCCGGGACTACAGATACGCAGTATTTT
CDR3: CASSPAGTTDTQYF

V: TRBV9
D: -
size: few
J: TRBJ2-3
DNA: TGTGCCAGCAGCGTAGTTGGAACTAGACGTGGAGATACGCAGTATTTT
CDR3: CASSVVGTRRGDTQYF

V: TRBV6-2/TRBV6-3
D: -
size: -
J: TRBJ1-3
DNA: TGTGCCAGCAGACCTGACAGGATCTCTGGAAACACCATATATTTT
CDR3: CASRPDRISGNTIYF

V: TRBV4-1
D: -
size: few
J: TRBJ2-7
DNA: TGCGCCAGCAGCCGGACAGACCGCTCCTACGAGCAGTACTTC
CDR3: CASSRTDRSYEQYF

V: TRBV20-1
D: -
size: -
J: TRBJ1-1
DNA: TGCAGTGCTCCCGGTGGCGGCACCGTGAACACTGAAGCTTTCTTT
CDR3: CSAPGGGTVNTEAFF

V: TRBV12-3/TRBV12-4
D: -
size: few
J: TRBJ1-4
DNA: TGTGCCAGCCAGGTGATGAATGAAAAACTGTTTTTT
CDR3: CASQVMNEKLFF

V: TRBV24-1
D: TRBD2
size: -
J: TRBJ2-5
DNA: TGTGCCACCAGCCTGACTAGCGGGAGGCAAGAGACCCAGTACTTC
CDR3: CATSLTSGRQETQYF

V: TRBV20-1
D: -
size: -
J: TRBJ1-2
DNA: TGCAGTGCTGCGGAGACCTACGACTATGGCTACACCTTC
CDR3: CSAAETYDYGYTF

V: TRBV10-3
D: -
size: few
J: TRBJ1-3
DNA: TGTGCCGCCGGCCGGGGCTCATCTGGAAACACCATATATTTT
CDR3: CAAGRGSSGNTIYF

V: TRBV7-2
D: TRBD2
size: -
J: TRBJ2-5
DNA: TGTGCCAGCAGCTTAGCCCCGACTAGCGGGAGCCAAGAGACCCAGTACTTC
CDR3: CASSLAPTSGSQETQYF

V: TRBV15
D: -
size: few
J: TRBJ2-1
DNA: TGTGCCACCAGGGAATACAATGAGCAGTTCTTC
CDR3: CATREYNEQFF

V: TRBV13
D: TRBD1
size: many
J: TRBJ2-2
DNA: TGTGCCAGCAGCTTAAGGACAGGCTCGGTTCCCGGGGAGCTGTTTTTT
CDR3: CASSLRTGSVPGELFF

V: TRBV14
D: -
size: -
J: TRBJ1-3
DNA: TGTGCCAGCAGCCGAGAGTATACTGGAAACACCATATATTTT
CDR3: CASSREYTGNTIYF

V: TRBV29-1
D: -
size: -
J: TRBJ2-1
DNA: TGCAGCGGTAGGAGAAGGGGTTTCAATGAGCAGTTCTTC
CDR3: CSGRRRGFNEQFF

V: TRBV15
D: -
size: few
J: TRBJ1-1
DNA: TGTGCCACCAGCAATGAGAACACTGAAGCTTTCTTT
CDR3: CATSNENTEAFF

V: TRBV12-3/TRBV12-4
D: TRBD2
size: many
J: TRBJ2-3
DNA: TGTGCCAGCAGTTTAGGGACTAGCTCAGATACGCAGTATTTT
CDR3: CASSLGTSSDTQYF

V: TRBV12-3/TRBV12-4
D: -
size: few
J: TRBJ1-5
DNA: TGTGCCAGCAGGCAGACAGCCGGGGGTGGGCCCCAGCATTTT
CDR3: CASRQTAGGGPQHF

V: TRBV2
D: -
size: -
J: TRBJ1-1
DNA: TGTGCCAGCAGGCCAGGTATGAACACTGAAGCTTTCTTT
CDR3: CASRPGMNTEAFF